The 32 T cell receptor beta chains in this list originate from one sample, sequenced in a study of CD8+ T cells in alopecia areata. Regarding treatment: oral pan-JAK inhibitor, 5-10 mg twice daily. Isolated RNA was reverse transcribed into cDNA used as the sequencing template. Clones were read by immunoSEQ multiplex PCR, and TCRdb kept only the in-frame ones, dropping some. Here the sample spans some 170,000 clones, 58% being singletons. The input for sequencing was CD4+ T cells sorted from blood, taken at approximately week 55, from a patient treated with tofacitinib. Receptors were obtained from a human donor with alopecia areata.

The chain combines TRBV7-2 with TRBJ2-1; the match to TRBD2 covers 9 bases. Per the germline V gene, CDR1 is SGHTA and CDR2 is FQGNSA. The CDR3 loop spans 16 amino acids. V lost 2 bases and J lost 3; bases outside the gene matches: 5. The CDR3 here is CASSLSTSGYYNEQFF. The CDR3 coding sequence is TGTGCCAGCAGCTTAAGTACTAGCGGGTACTACAATGAGCAGTTCTTC.

V usage is TRBV7-6 and J usage is TRBJ2-5; D is unclear. The CDR3 length is 13 residues. V was pared by 4 bases and J by 0 bases, with 6 bases between. Germline V gene data show CDR1 as SGHVS and CDR2 as FNYEAQ. The CDR3 region is CASSSPYQETQYF. The DNA for the CDR3 is TGTGCCAGCAGCTCACCGTACCAAGAGACCCAGTACTTC. Filled out from reference TRBV7-6 and TRBJ2-5, the complete variable domain reads GAGVSQSPRYKVTKRGQDVALRCDPISGHVSLYWYRQALGQGPEFLTYFNYEAQQDKSGLPNDRFSAERPEGSISTLTIQRTEQRDSAMYRCASSSPYQETQYFGPGTRLLVL.

CDR3 DNA sequence: TGTGCCAGCAGACAAGGCCCCACCACCATATCACCCCTCCACTTT. It encodes CASRQGPTTISPLHF. The rearrangement links TRBV7-2 to TRBJ1-6; D remains ambiguous. Trimming took off 6 bases at V and 10 bases at J, with 19 bases between the two ends. Germline loops: CDR1 SGHTA, CDR2 FQGNSA. There are 15 residues in the CDR3.

The chain links TRBV6-5 to TRBJ2-7; D is possibly TRBD2 (7 bases). The CDR3 is 11 residues long. Germline V CDR1 and CDR2: MNHEY, SVGAGI. V gave up 6 bases and J gave up 10 bases, with 13 bases separating them. CDR3 protein: CASSSGGPQYF. The CDR3 nucleotides read TGTGCCAGCAGCTCCGGGGGGCCTCAGTACTTC.

The J gene is TRBJ1-1, the V gene TRBV5-1; D is perhaps TRBD1 (5 bases). CDR3 length: 14 residues. Between the trimmed V and J ends, which lost 4 bases and 0 bases, there was a span of 10 bases. Germline CDR1 SGHRS, CDR2 YFSETQ. The CDR3 region is CASSQTAMNTEAFF. As DNA, the CDR3 is TGCGCCAGCAGCCAGACAGCCATGAACACTGAAGCTTTCTTT.

The V and J genes are TRBV7-9 and TRBJ2-5, with TRBD1 matching over 8 bases. CDR1 and CDR2 from the germline V gene are SEHNR and FQNEAQ (reference sequence). CDR3 length: 15 residues. Trimming at V came to 4 bases and at J to 1 base, leaving 5 bases not matched to a gene. The CDR3 nucleotides read TGTGCCAGCAGCTCCAGGGGGCCGAGCCAAGAGACCCAGTACTTC. Amino acids: CASSSRGPSQETQYF.

This sequence joins TRBV11-2 and TRBJ1-4, with D unclear. V was shortened by 1 base and J by 3 bases, with 6 bases between the two germline ends. Per germline, CDR1 SGHAT and CDR2 FQNNGV. The CDR3 runs to 14 residues. The CDR3 sequence is CASSLGMANEKLFF. The CDR3 DNA follows: TGTGCCAGCAGCTTAGGGATGGCTAATGAAAAACTGTTTTTT. Full variable domain (rest looked up from reference TRBV11-2 and TRBJ1-4): EAGVAQSPRYKIIEKRQSVAFWCNPISGHATLYWYQQILGQGPKLLIQFQNNGVVDDSQLPKDRFSAERLKGVDSTLKIQPAKLEDSAVYLCASSLGMANEKLFFGSGTQLSVL.

Only a few counts were recorded for this clone. The CDR3 loop is CASSNGPSVAGELFF. CDR3 DNA sequence: TGTGCCAGCAGCAATGGGCCTAGCGTGGCCGGGGAGCTGTTTTTT. V is TRBV21-1 and J is TRBJ2-2; the DNA was not compared with TRBD2, the D call given in the table. TRBV21-1 counts as a pseudogene. The CDR3 is 15 amino acids.

V is TRBV30 and J is TRBJ1-2; D not resolved. The V end was cut by 4 bases, the J end by 6 bases, with 18 bases between. The CDR3 has 14 residues. The V gene's germline CDR1 is GTSNPN and CDR2 SVGIG (reference sequence). In DNA form, the CDR3 reads TGTGCCTGGACCCCCGGGGAGGGCAGGAATGGCTACACCTTC. Protein sequence: CAWTPGEGRNGYTF.

The rearrangement joins TRBV5-1 to TRBJ2-7; TRBD1 might be the D (8 bases). CDR3 length: 14 residues. V was pared by 2 bases and J by 1 base, with 10 bases between. CDR1 SGHRS and CDR2 YFSETQ come from the germline V gene. CDR3 in amino acids: CASSLQGGSYEQYF. The CDR3 DNA sequence: TGCGCCAGCAGCTTACAGGGGGGGTCCTACGAGCAGTACTTC.

This clone was counted only a few times. The genes are TRBV30 and TRBJ2-3; D is unresolved. CDR3 length equals 13 residues. Germline V gives CDR1 GTSNPN, CDR2 SVGIG (reference sequence). V lost 2 bases and J lost 8, with 14 bases in between. The CDR3 spells CAWSLTDLATQYF. For the CDR3, the DNA is TGTGCCTGGAGTCTAACAGACTTAGCTACGCAGTATTTT.

This clone was seen a handful of times. This chain uses TRBV19 with TRBJ1-5, with a possible D match to TRBD1 (6 bases). This CDR3 region has 17 residues. The germline V and J ends were trimmed by 2 bases and 5 bases, with 19 bases remaining between them. Per the germline V gene, CDR1 is LNHDA and CDR2 is SQIVND (reference sequence). In DNA form, the CDR3 reads TGTGCCAGTAGTATACGACATTTTATCAGGGGCCATCAGCCCCAGCATTTT. It codes for CASSIRHFIRGHQPQHF.

This clone was recorded a few times. The chain joins TRBV19 to TRBJ2-2; tentative D call: TRBD1 (5 bases). CDR1 LNHDA and CDR2 SQIVND come from the germline V gene (reference sequence). V was shortened by 2 bases and J by 7 bases, with 14 bases between the two germline ends. The CDR3 length is 15 residues. CDR3 DNA: TGTGCCAGTAGTATAAAGGAAGCCGACAGCGGGGAGCTGTTTTTT. It encodes CASSIKEADSGELFF.

This chain joins TRBV6-1 and TRBJ2-7; 9 bases align to TRBD1. V lost 4 bases, J lost 5 bases, and 6 bases stayed unmatched. CDR1 MNHNS and CDR2 SASEGT come from the germline V gene. CDR3 length equals 14 residues. The CDR3 protein is CASSAGQGTDEQYF. For the CDR3, the DNA is TGTGCCAGCAGTGCGGGACAGGGAACCGACGAGCAGTACTTC.

The chain employs TRBV4-1 and TRBJ1-1; D gene uncertain. Germline CDR1 MGHRA, CDR2 YSYEKL. This CDR3 region has 14 residues. V dropped 1 base and J dropped 1 base, with 7 bases sitting between them. CDR3 sequence: CASSQANRNTEAFF. In DNA, the CDR3 is TGCGCCAGCAGCCAAGCGAACAGGAACACTGAAGCTTTCTTT.

This chain joins TRBV6-6 and TRBJ1-2; 8 bases are a match to TRBD1. The V gene end was trimmed by 6 bases and the J gene end by 9 bases; junction bases not matched to a gene: 12. Germline lookup yields CDR1 MNHNY and CDR2 SVGAGI (reference sequence). This CDR3 contains 14 residues. The CDR3 region is CASRPMGQVDRYTF. The CDR3 nucleotides are TGTGCCAGCAGACCGATGGGACAGGTGGACCGCTACACCTTC.

The chain combines TRBV30 with TRBJ1-1, with unresolved D. Germline assignment: CDR1 GTSNPN and CDR2 SVGIG (reference sequence). This CDR3 has 13 amino acids. V was shortened by 2 bases and J by 1 base, with 8 bases between the two germline ends. DNA for the CDR3: TGTGCCTGGAGTACGGGAGGGAACACTGAAGCTTTCTTT. It specifies CAWSTGGNTEAFF.

This clone was picked up one time. V and J are TRBV10-3 and TRBJ2-7; TRBD2 is a possible D gene (5 bases). CDR1 is ENHRY and CDR2 is SYGVKD in the germline V gene. This CDR3 is built from 15 residues. V lost 5 bases and J lost 0, with 14 bases in between. This chain's CDR3 is CAISTQMGSSYEQYF. DNA for the CDR3: TGTGCCATCAGTACTCAGATGGGGAGCTCCTACGAGCAGTACTTC.

This clone was counted between two and nine times. The CDR3 bases are TGTGCCAGCACTGGCTCCTACGAGCAGTACTTC. It codes for CASTGSYEQYF. V and J are TRBV25-1 and TRBJ2-7, with D uncertain. The V end lost 7 bases, the J end lost 0 bases, and 4 bases lay between the germline ends. The V gene's germline CDR1 is MGHDK and CDR2 SYGVNS. The CDR3 sequence is 11 residues long.

This clone was observed a handful of times. The genes are TRBV30 and TRBJ2-1; TRBD2 aligns across 7 bases. Germline assignment: CDR1 GTSNPN and CDR2 SVGIG (reference sequence). CDR3 size: 15 residues. V dropped 3 bases and J dropped 0; count of bases not matched to a gene: 5. CDR3 coding DNA: TGTGCCTGGAGCCCTCGCGGGGGCTCCTACAATGAGCAGTTCTTC. Translated, it gives CAWSPRGGSYNEQFF. Combining the CDR3 with reference TRBV30 and TRBJ2-1 gives the whole variable domain SQTIHQWPATLVQPVGSPLSLECTVEGTSNPNLYWYRQAAGRGLQLLFYSVGIGQISSEVPQNLSASRPQDRQFILSSKKLLLSDSGFYLCAWSPRGGSYNEQFFGPGTRLTVL.

In regard to this clone: An end of the junction does not agree with germline; a read error may underlie this. This chain joins TRBV6-5 and TRBJ2-5, with no clear D. This CDR3 is 14 amino acids long. Germline lookup yields CDR1 MNHEY and CDR2 SVGAGI. CDR3 sequence reads: CASSYPTDQGTQYF. The CDR3 region has the DNA TGTGCCAGCAGTTACCCGACGGACCAAGGGACCCAGTACTTC.

The sample holds a few counts of this clone. The chain links TRBV29-1 to TRBJ1-6; no definite D call. This CDR3 spans 13 amino acids. Germline V lookup: CDR1 SQVTM, CDR2 ANQGSEA. V gave up 4 bases and J gave up 7 bases, with 11 bases separating them. CDR3 DNA sequence: TGCAGCGTTGGTCAGGAGGCCAATTCACCCCTCCACTTT. Protein sequence: CSVGQEANSPLHF.

This clone was seen a few times. The chain uses TRBV18 and TRBJ1-1, with D perhaps matching TRBD1 (5 bases). Per the germline V gene, CDR1 is KGHSH and CDR2 is LQKENI. V lost 4 bases, J lost 8 bases, and 8 bases lay in between. This CDR3 has 11 residues. The CDR3 here is CASSLPGEAFF. CDR3 nucleotide sequence: TGTGCCAGCTCACTCCCAGGGGAAGCTTTCTTT.

The rearrangement uses TRBV29-1 and TRBJ1-1, with 7 nucleotides matching TRBD1. Per the germline V gene, CDR1 is SQVTM and CDR2 is ANQGSEA. Unmatched junction bases numbered 4, after V lost 3 bases and J lost 0 bases. There are 14 residues in the CDR3. This chain's CDR3 is CSVEDRSMNTEAFF. DNA of the CDR3: TGCAGCGTTGAGGACAGGAGCATGAACACTGAAGCTTTCTTT. Full variable domain (outside the CDR3, taken from reference TRBV29-1 and TRBJ1-1): SAVISQKPSRDICQRGTSLTIQCQVDSQVTMMFWYRQQPGQSLTLIATANQGSEATYESGFVIDKFPISRPNLTFSTLTVSNMSPEDSSIYLCSVEDRSMNTEAFFGQGTRLTVV.

The chain combines TRBV30 with TRBJ2-7, with 10 bases lining up with TRBD1. Losses at the gene ends were 4 bases for V and 2 bases for J; bases not matched to a gene: 5. The length of the CDR3 is 14 residues. CDR1 and CDR2 from the germline V gene are GTSNPN and SVGIG (reference sequence). This CDR3 is CAWNSGQGTYEQYF. The CDR3 nucleotides read TGTGCCTGGAACTCGGGACAGGGGACCTACGAGCAGTACTTC. Variable domain in full (rest from reference TRBV30 and TRBJ2-7): SQTIHQWPATLVQPVGSPLSLECTVEGTSNPNLYWYRQAAGRGLQLLFYSVGIGQISSEVPQNLSASRPQDRQFILSSKKLLLSDSGFYLCAWNSGQGTYEQYFGPGTRLTVT.

This clone occurred once. This rearrangement joins TRBV5-1 to TRBJ2-1, with TRBD2 identical over 12 bases. The V gene's germline CDR1 is SGHRS and CDR2 YFSETQ. The CDR3 runs 19 residues. V trimming: 4 bases; J trimming: 2 bases; junction bases outside the gene matches: 13. The DNA of the CDR3 is TGCGCCAGCAGCCCTACACTAGCGGGGGGACTACTAGCCTACAATGAGCAGTTCTTC. This gives the protein CASSPTLAGGLLAYNEQFF. Looking up the rest from reference TRBV5-1 and TRBJ2-1 gives the full variable domain: KAGVTQTPRYLIKTRGQQVTLSCSPISGHRSVSWYQQTPGQGLQFLFEYFSETQRNKGNFPGRFSGRQFSNSRSEMNVSTLELGDSALYLCASSPTLAGGLLAYNEQFFGPGTRLTVL.

The chain joins TRBV7-6 to TRBJ2-7, with TRBD1 matching over 10 bases. J was trimmed by 4 bases and V by 5 bases; bases with no gene match: 8. This CDR3 is built from 15 residues. Germline V gives CDR1 SGHVS, CDR2 FNYEAQ. The CDR3 sequence: CASSTAGQGIYEQYF. CDR3 nucleotide sequence: TGTGCCAGCAGCACCGCGGGACAGGGGATTTACGAGCAGTACTTC. The whole variable domain, remainder taken from reference TRBV7-6 and TRBJ2-7, is GAGVSQSPRYKVTKRGQDVALRCDPISGHVSLYWYRQALGQGPEFLTYFNYEAQQDKSGLPNDRFSAERPEGSISTLTIQRTEQRDSAMYRCASSTAGQGIYEQYFGPGTRLTVT.

The chain recombines TRBV19 with TRBJ1-5; D is unresolved. Germline assignment: CDR1 LNHDA and CDR2 SQIVND (reference sequence). CDR3 length: 14 residues. With 5 bases removed from V and 0 bases from J, the gap between germline ends came to 8 bases. The CDR3 DNA reads as TGTGCCAGTAGTCCCGAACCTAGCAATCAGCCCCAGCATTTT. This encodes CASSPEPSNQPQHF.

The CDR3 spells CSVTLQGPNTIYF. The CDR3 DNA reads TGCAGCGTGACTCTACAGGGTCCAAACACCATATATTTT. The chain has TRBV29-1 and TRBJ1-3; possible D gene TRBD1, 6 bases. The V end was cut by 6 bases, the J end by 6 bases, with 15 bases between. Germline lookup yields CDR1 SQVTM and CDR2 ANQGSEA. This CDR3 region has 13 residues.

This clone was detected a few times. The rearrangement joins TRBV2 to TRBJ2-7; D gene uncertain. Deletions cut 5 bases from V and 3 bases from J, with 5 bases between. Germline CDR1 and CDR2: SNHLY and FYNNEI. The CDR3 has 11 residues. CDR3 sequence reads: CASSKYYEQYF. The CDR3 DNA is TGTGCCAGCAGTAAGTACTACGAGCAGTACTTC. The full variable domain, rest sourced from reference TRBV2 and TRBJ2-7, is EPEVTQTPSHQVTQMGQEVILRCVPISNHLYFYWYRQILGQKVEFLVSFYNNEISEKSEIFDDQFSVERPDGSNFTLKIRSTKLEDSAMYFCASSKYYEQYFGPGTRLTVT.

This clone is a singleton in its sample. The chain employs TRBV30 and TRBJ1-1; D is ambiguous. V lost 1 base to trimming and J lost 1 base, with 13 bases between them. The CDR3 has 15 amino acids. Germline V gives CDR1 GTSNPN, CDR2 SVGIG (reference sequence). The CDR3 protein is CAWSDLAGGNTEAFF. CDR3 nucleotide sequence: TGTGCCTGGAGTGACTTAGCGGGCGGGAACACTGAAGCTTTCTTT. The whole variable domain, filled in from reference TRBV30 and TRBJ1-1, reads SQTIHQWPATLVQPVGSPLSLECTVEGTSNPNLYWYRQAAGRGLQLLFYSVGIGQISSEVPQNLSASRPQDRQFILSSKKLLLSDSGFYLCAWSDLAGGNTEAFFGQGTRLTVV.

The chain combines TRBV23-1 with TRBJ1-2, with a tentative D call TRBD1 (5 bases). TRBV23-1 is an open reading frame whose function is uncertain. The V gene lost 4 bases and the J gene lost 1 base, with 13 bases spanning the gap. This CDR3 region has 15 residues. CDR3 nucleotide sequence: TGCGCCAGCAGTCCCCCGGGACGGAATAACTATGGCTACACCTTC. This sequence encodes CASSPPGRNNYGYTF.